This T cell receptor beta chain was recovered during a study of T cells in Graves' hyperthyroidism and ophthalmopathy. Whole-study results and caveats: Ophthalmopathy onset followed model prediction by a median around 6.6 months.

The CDR3 is made up of 16 amino acids. Germline V CDR1 and CDR2: SNHLY, FYNNEI. With 6 bases clipped from V and 0 bases from J, the junction kept 5 bases outside the gene matches. Amplification of TCR beta CDR3 regions was performed using RNA transcripts as template. The study used the HTBI primer set for a first-round RT-PCR of the TCR CDR3. TCRdb reprocessed the multiplex PCR reads via MiXCR and lists one record per CDR3 protein. Counted here are around 540,000 distinct CDR3 sequences, about 45% occurring once; the ten biggest clones make up roughly 8.2%. This clonotype was seen only a few times. Its antigen remains unidentified.

This receptor was taken from a woman aged 18-29 years with Graves' hyperthyroidism. The genes are TRBV2 and TRBJ2-7; the match to TRBD2 covers 13 bases. The sequenced sample consisted of peripheral blood or thyroid tissue (not recorded which). CDR3 loop: CASSGLAGAISYEQYF. CDR3 sequence (DNA): TGTGCCAGCAGCGGACTAGCGGGAGCTATCTCCTACGAGCAGTACTTC.